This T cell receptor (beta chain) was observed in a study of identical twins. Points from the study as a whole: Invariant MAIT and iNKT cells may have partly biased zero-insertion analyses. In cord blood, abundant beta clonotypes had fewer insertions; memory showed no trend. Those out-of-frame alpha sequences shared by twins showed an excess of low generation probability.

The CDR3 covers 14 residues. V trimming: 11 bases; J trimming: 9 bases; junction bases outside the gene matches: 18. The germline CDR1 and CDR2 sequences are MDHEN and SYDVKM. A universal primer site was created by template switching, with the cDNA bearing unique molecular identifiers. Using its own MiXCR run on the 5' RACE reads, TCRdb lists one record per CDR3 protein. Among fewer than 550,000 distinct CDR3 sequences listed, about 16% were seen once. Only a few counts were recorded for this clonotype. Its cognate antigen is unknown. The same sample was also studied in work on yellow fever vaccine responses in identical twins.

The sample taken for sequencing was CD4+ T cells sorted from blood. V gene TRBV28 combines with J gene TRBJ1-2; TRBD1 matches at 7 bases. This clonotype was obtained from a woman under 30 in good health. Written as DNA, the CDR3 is TGTGCCTCTACAGGGGAAAGTCCCTTTGGCAGCTACACCTTC. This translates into CASTGESPFGSYTF.